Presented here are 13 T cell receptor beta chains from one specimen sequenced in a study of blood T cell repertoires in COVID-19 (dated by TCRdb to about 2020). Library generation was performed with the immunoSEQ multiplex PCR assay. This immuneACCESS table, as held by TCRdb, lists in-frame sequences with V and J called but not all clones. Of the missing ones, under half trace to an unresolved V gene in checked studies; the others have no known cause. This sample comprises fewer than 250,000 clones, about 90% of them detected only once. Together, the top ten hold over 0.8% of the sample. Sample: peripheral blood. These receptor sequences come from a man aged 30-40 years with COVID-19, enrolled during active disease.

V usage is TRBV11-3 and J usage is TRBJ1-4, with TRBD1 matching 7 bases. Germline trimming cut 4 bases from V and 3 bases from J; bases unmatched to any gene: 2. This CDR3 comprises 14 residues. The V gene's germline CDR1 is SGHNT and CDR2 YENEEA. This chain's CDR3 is CASSSGTANEKLFF. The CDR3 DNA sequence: TGTGCCAGCAGCTCCGGGACAGCTAATGAAAAACTGTTTTTT.

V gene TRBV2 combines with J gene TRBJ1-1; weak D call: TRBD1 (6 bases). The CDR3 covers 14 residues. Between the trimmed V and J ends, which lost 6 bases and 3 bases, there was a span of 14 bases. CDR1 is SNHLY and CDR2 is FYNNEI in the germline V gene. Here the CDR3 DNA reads TGTGCCAGCAGGGAGACAGGCCCTCACACTGAAGCTTTCTTT. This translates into CASRETGPHTEAFF.

The CDR3 region has the DNA TGTGCCAGCAGCTTGGACGGACAGGCGAACACCGGGGAGCTGTTTTTT. The encoded protein is CASSLDGQANTGELFF. The rearrangement links TRBV5-4 to TRBJ2-2; 7 nucleotides align to TRBD1. The CDR3 extends over 16 amino acids. Germline lookup yields CDR1 SGHNT and CDR2 YYREEE (reference sequence). The J segment lost 0 bases and the V segment lost 0 bases, leaving 2 bases of the junction unmatched.

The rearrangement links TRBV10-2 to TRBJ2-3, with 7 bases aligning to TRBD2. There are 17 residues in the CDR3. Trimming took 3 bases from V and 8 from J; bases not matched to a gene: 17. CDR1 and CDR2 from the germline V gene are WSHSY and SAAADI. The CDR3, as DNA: TGCGCCAGCAGTGAAATAAGAAGACTAGCTACCATGGGTACGCAGTATTTT. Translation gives CASSEIRRLATMGTQYF.

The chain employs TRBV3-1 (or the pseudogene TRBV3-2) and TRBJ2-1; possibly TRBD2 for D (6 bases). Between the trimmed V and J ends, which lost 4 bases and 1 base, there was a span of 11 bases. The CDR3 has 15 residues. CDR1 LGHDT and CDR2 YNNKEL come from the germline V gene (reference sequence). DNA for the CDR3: TGTGCCAGCAGCCCCGACGGGGGATCCTACAATGAGCAGTTCTTC. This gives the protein CASSPDGGSYNEQFF.

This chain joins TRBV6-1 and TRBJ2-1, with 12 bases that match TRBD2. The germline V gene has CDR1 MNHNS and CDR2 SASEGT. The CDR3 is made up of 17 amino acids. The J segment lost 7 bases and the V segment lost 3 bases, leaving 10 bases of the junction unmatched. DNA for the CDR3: TGTGCCAGCAGTGATCTACGTCTAGCGGGGGGGAGGAATGAGCAGTTCTTC. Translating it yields CASSDLRLAGGRNEQFF.

In nucleotides, the CDR3 is TGTGCCAGCAGCCAACAGGGGGCGCCCGGAAACACCATATATTTT. Its translation is CASSQQGAPGNTIYF. The chain carries TRBV5-5 and TRBJ1-3; 9 bases line up with TRBD1. This CDR3 region has 15 residues. J lost 4 bases, V lost 4 bases, and 6 bases had no gene match. Germline CDR1 is SGHKS and CDR2 is YYEKEE (reference sequence).

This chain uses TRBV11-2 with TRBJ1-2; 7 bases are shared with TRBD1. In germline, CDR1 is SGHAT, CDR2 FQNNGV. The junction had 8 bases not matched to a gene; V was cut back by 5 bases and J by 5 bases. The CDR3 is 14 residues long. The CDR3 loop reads CASSPMTGSYGYTF. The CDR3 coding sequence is TGTGCCAGCAGCCCGATGACAGGGTCGTATGGCTACACCTTC.

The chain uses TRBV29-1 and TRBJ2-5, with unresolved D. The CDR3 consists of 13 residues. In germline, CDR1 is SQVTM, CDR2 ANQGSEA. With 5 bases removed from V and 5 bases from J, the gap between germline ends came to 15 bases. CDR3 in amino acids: CSVTPSRSETQYF. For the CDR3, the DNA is TGCAGCGTTACCCCAAGTCGGTCGGAGACCCAGTACTTC. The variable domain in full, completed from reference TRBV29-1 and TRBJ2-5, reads SAVISQKPSRDICQRGTSLTIQCQVDSQVTMMFWYRQQPGQSLTLIATANQGSEATYESGFVIDKFPISRPNLTFSTLTVSNMSPEDSSIYLCSVTPSRSETQYFGPGTRLLVL.

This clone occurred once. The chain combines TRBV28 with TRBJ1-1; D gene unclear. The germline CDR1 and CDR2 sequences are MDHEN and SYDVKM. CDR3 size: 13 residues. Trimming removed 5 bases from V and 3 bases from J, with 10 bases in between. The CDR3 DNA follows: TGTGCCAGCAGTGTGACCGACTACACTGAAGCTTTCTTT. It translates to CASSVTDYTEAFF.

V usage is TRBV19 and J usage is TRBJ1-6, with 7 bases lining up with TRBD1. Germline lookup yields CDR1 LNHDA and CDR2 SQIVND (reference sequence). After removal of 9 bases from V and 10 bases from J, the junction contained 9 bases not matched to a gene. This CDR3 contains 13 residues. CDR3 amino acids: CASRGADGSPLHF. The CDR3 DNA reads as TGTGCCAGCAGGGGGGCAGATGGATCACCCCTCCACTTT.

In nucleotides, the CDR3 is TGTGCCAGCAGGACGGGACACCACACTGAAGCTTTCTTT. This translates into CASRTGHHTEAFF. This sequence joins TRBV12-3 or TRBV12-4 and TRBJ1-1; the D gene is possibly TRBD1 (6 bases). CDR3 length: 13 residues. V lost 6 bases and J 3 bases, leaving 11 bases between the germline ends.

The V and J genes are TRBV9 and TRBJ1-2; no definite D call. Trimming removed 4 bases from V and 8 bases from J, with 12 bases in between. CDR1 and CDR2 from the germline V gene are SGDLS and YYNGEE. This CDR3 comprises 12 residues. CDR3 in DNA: TGTGCCAGCAGCTCTCGGAGGGAAGGCTACACCTTC. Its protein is CASSSRREGYTF.